This T cell receptor beta chain was recorded in a study of blood T cell repertoires in COVID-19. Study information: In each case, the material was cDNA or gDNA derived from T cells, B-cell-depleted T cells, or PBMCs.

Per germline, CDR1 SGHDN and CDR2 FVKESK. This CDR3 has 17 residues. J lost 4 bases, V lost 3 bases, and 13 bases had no gene match. As originally analysed: Reference gene primers were amplified, and this amplification served to estimate nucleated cell counts. TCRdb's copy holds only in-frame clones and misses some; the assay was immunoSEQ multiplex PCR. Clone size and V and J calls were adopted from that table, with D and trimming inferred from the DNA. The sample lists 60,000 to 90,000 clones; 84% were seen once. V usage is TRBV14 and J usage is TRBJ2-5; TRBD1 aligns across 8 bases. Sequenced sample: peripheral blood. This receptor was obtained from a man aged 45-65 years with acute or convalescent COVID-19. The CDR3 DNA is TGTGCCAGCAGCCAGGGTTCGTGGACAGGGCTTGGAGAGACCCAGTACTTC. Translated: CASSQGSWTGLGETQYF.